The next 6 T cell receptor beta chains were all read from a single sample in a study of PD-1 and CTLA-4 blockade in melanoma. TCRdb keeps only in-frame clones here, not all; method: immunoSEQ multiplex PCR. Of fewer than 35,000 clones in the sample, 88% are singletons; the top ten hold around 6.7%. The sample in question was CD8+ T cells from peripheral blood, obtained from a patient given anti-PD-1 treatment. These receptors were taken from a human donor with melanoma.

The rearrangement links TRBV6-5 to TRBJ2-7; D remains unclear. Germline V gene sequence: CDR1 MNHEY, CDR2 SVGAGI. V lost 2 bases and J lost 5, with 10 bases in between. The CDR3 spans 13 residues. This CDR3 is CASSYGRVNEQYF. In DNA form, the CDR3 reads TGTGCCAGCAGTTACGGTAGGGTAAACGAGCAGTACTTC.

The J gene is TRBJ1-1, the V gene TRBV5-1; no definite D call. The germline V gene has CDR1 SGHRS and CDR2 YFSETQ. The CDR3 consists of 14 residues. V was pared by 0 bases and J by 7 bases, with 13 bases between. This chain's CDR3 is CASSLGTGGLEAFF. DNA for the CDR3: TGCGCCAGCAGCTTGGGAACTGGAGGGCTTGAAGCTTTCTTT.

This sequence joins TRBV5-1 and TRBJ2-1, with D uncertain. There are 13 residues in the CDR3. Germline V gene data show CDR1 as SGHRS and CDR2 as YFSETQ. V dropped 1 base and J dropped 6 bases, with 8 bases sitting between them. As DNA, the CDR3 is TGCGCCAGCAGCTTGTTGGCCACCAATGAGCAGTTCTTC. Translating gives CASSLLATNEQFF.

V and J are TRBV27 and TRBJ2-7, with no clear D. Germline V gene lookup returns CDR1 MNHEY and CDR2 SMNVEV (reference sequence). The CDR3 is made up of 12 amino acids. The germline V and J ends were trimmed by 5 bases and 5 bases, with 10 bases remaining between them. Here the CDR3 reads CASSPPSHEQYF. The DNA for the CDR3 is TGTGCCAGCAGTCCCCCGTCCCACGAGCAGTACTTC.

This chain connects TRBV15 to TRBJ2-7; D possibly uses TRBD1 or TRBD2 (5 bases each). The CDR3 extends over 16 amino acids. Germline assignment: CDR1 LNHNV and CDR2 YYDKDF (reference sequence). V was trimmed by 0 bases and J by 0 bases, leaving 12 bases between them. The CDR3: CATSREGPGSSYEQYF. CDR3 DNA: TGTGCCACCAGCAGAGAGGGACCGGGGAGCTCCTACGAGCAGTACTTC.

The chain links TRBV7-2 to TRBJ2-5, with 12 bases matching TRBD2. V gave up 3 bases and J gave up 5 bases; unmatched junction bases: 4. The germline gives CDR1 SGHTA, CDR2 FQGNSA. CDR3 size: 15 residues. In nucleotides, the CDR3 is TGTGCCAGCAGCTTGACTAGCGGGGGAGGTGAGACCCAGTACTTC. This gives the protein CASSLTSGGGETQYF.